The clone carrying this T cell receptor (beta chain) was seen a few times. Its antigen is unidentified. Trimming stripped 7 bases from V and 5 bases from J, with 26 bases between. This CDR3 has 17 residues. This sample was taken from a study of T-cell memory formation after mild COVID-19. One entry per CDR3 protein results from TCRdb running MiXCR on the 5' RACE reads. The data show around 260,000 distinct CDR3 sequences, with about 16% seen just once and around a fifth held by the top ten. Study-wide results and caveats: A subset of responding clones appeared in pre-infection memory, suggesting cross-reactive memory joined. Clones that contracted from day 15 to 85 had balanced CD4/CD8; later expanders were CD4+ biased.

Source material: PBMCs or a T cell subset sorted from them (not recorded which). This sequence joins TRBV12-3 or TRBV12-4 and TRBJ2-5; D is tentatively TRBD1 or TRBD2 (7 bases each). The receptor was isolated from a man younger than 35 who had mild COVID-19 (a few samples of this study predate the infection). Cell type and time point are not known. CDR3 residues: CASTDQAVGLGGETQYF. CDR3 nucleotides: TGTGCCAGCACCGACCAAGCAGTAGGACTAGGGGGCGAGACCCAGTACTTC.